This T cell receptor (beta chain) was recorded in a study of regulatory T cells in long-lasting Graves disease. CDR3 regions were amplified by Arm-PCR using iRepertoire HTBI primers to build TCR beta libraries. TCRdb reprocessed the multiplex PCR reads with MiXCR, giving one entry per CDR3 protein. The sample lists approximately 540,000 distinct CDR3 sequences; about 11% were seen once. Time point specified: newly diagnosed GD, antithyroid drugs for less than 3 months. After RNA was extracted from PBMCs, the TCR library was made from it. There are 13 residues in the CDR3. The ends were cut back, 1 base at V and 6 bases at J, with 10 bases in the middle. Germline V lookup: CDR1 SGHKS, CDR2 YYEKEE (reference sequence). In this sample, this clonotype turned up a few times. These records were also assigned to another study, of T cells in Graves' hyperthyroidism and ophthalmopathy.

This material consisted of peripheral blood mononuclear cells (PBMCs), taken at new diagnosis, from a patient treated with antithyroid drugs. The chain links TRBV5-5 to TRBJ1-1; no firm D call. This clonotype was sampled from a young woman with Graves disease. The CDR3 nucleotides are TGTGCCAGCAGCTTGTGGGTAGGTCCTGAAGCTTTCTTT. Translating gives CASSLWVGPEAFF.